The source of this T cell receptor beta chain is a study of cytotoxic CD8 clonotypes in ibrutinib-treated CLL. Overall study context: Patient counts were approximately 12 relapsed/refractory, over 14 treatment-naive and under 18 IGHV unmutated. Study findings and constraints: Having risen at ibrutinib response, clonality had fallen back toward baseline by progression. Baseline-level clonality went beyond age-matched healthy donors and moved in step with circulating CD8+ T-cell counts.

CDR3 size: 14 residues. Germline values: CDR1 SNHLY, CDR2 FYNNEI. Between the trimmed V and J ends, which lost 8 bases and 5 bases, there was a span of 18 bases. Targeted sequencing depth ranged from 1 in 200,000 to 1 in 1 million T cells. TCRdb's copy holds only in-frame clones and misses some; the assay was immunoSEQ multiplex PCR. The table shows 130,000 or so clones, with 70% to 85% occurring only once. A note on this clone: Its antigen is not identified.

The rearrangement joins TRBV2 to TRBJ2-5; a weak D match, TRBD1 (5 bases). The source was PBMCs, collected after 12 months of ibrutinib treatment. The receptor's source is a human donor with chronic lymphocytic leukemia. CDR3 nucleotide sequence: TGTGCCAGCCCTAAGGGCGAACCAGGGGAGACCCAGTACTTC. This translates into CASPKGEPGETQYF.